This TCR beta chain came from a study of CD8 T cells in ankylosing spondylitis. Overall study results and limits: For ankylosing spondylitis blood, a TCR beta motif of about eight highly homologous variants appeared characteristic. Both synovial fluid and blood in reactive arthritis had previously been reported to carry some motif variants. From matched ankylosing spondylitis synovial fluid, disease-linked clones were reportedly recovered at significantly enriched levels.

This clonotype showed up many times. Its target is unknown. 5'-RACE, quantitative and with molecular barcodes, yielded the TCR beta libraries. In TCRdb, the 5' RACE reads were re-called with MiXCR into one record per CDR3 protein. The profile shows under 200,000 distinct CDR3 sequences, around 10% of them singletons. Material: blood, either unsorted or a sorted T cell fraction (not recorded which). This sequence originates from a male donor with ankylosing spondylitis or in good health (not recorded which).

CDR3 DNA: TGTGCCAGCAGCCAGGCAACAGGGTTCACCTACGAGCAGTACTTC. Translation: CASSQATGFTYEQYF. The chain couples TRBV3-1 to TRBJ2-7; weak D call: TRBD1 (6 bases). CDR1 and CDR2 from the germline V gene are LGHDT and YNNKEL (reference sequence). The CDR3 spans 15 residues. The V end was cut by 3 bases, the J end by 2 bases, with 14 bases between.